This T cell receptor (beta chain) was captured by sequencing in a study of T cell responses to AZD1222 COVID-19 vaccine. Libraries were prepared by immunoSEQ multiplex PCR; TCRdb keeps only in-frame clonotypes and omits some of them. This sample yields 75,000 to 95,000 clones, of which approximately 90% are seen a single time; approximately 5% belongs to the top ten. Germline V gene lookup returns CDR1 MNHEY and CDR2 SVGAGI. Trimming left V 7 bases short and J 6 bases short, with 15 bases between. This CDR3 has 14 residues. The TCR comes from an adult who received the AZD1222 COVID-19 vaccine. V gene TRBV6-5 combines with J gene TRBJ2-2, with unresolved D. Material: peripheral blood, obtained 28 days after the second AZD1222 dose. DNA of the CDR3: TGTGCCAGCATAATGTTGAAATCCGCCGGGGAGCTGTTTTTT. This sequence encodes CASIMLKSAGELFF.